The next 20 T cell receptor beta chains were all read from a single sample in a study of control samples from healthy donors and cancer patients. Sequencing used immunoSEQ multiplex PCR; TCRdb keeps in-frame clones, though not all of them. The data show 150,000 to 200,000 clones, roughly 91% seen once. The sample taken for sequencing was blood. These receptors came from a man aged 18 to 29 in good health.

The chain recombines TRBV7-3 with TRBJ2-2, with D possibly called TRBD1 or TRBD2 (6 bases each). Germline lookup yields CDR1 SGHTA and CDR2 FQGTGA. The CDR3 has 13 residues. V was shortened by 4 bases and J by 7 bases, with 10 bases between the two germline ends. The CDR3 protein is CASSSQGLGELFF. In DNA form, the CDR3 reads TGTGCCAGCAGCTCACAGGGACTCGGGGAGCTGTTTTTT.

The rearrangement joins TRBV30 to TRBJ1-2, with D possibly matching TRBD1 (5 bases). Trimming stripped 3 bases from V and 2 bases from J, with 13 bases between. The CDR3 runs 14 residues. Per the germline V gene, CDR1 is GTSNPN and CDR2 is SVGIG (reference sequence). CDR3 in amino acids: CAWRKGRSNYGYTF. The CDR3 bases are TGTGCCTGGAGAAAGGGACGTTCAAACTATGGCTACACCTTC.

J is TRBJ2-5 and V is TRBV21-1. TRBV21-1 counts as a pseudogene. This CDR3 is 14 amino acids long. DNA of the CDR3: TGTGCCAGCAGCGGGAACCATATTTTAAAGACCCAGTACTTC. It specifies CASSGNHILKTQYF.

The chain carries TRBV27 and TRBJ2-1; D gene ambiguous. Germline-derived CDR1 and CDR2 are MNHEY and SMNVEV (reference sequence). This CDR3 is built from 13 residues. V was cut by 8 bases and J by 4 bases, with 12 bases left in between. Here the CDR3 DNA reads TGTGCCAGCGGATCCCCGCCTTACAATGAGCAGTTCTTC. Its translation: CASGSPPYNEQFF.

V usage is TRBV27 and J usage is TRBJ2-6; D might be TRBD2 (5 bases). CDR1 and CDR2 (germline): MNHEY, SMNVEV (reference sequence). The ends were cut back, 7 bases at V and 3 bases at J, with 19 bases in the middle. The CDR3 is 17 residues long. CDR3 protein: CASTLLYGVDGANVLTF. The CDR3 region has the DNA TGTGCCAGCACTCTTCTTTACGGGGTGGATGGGGCCAACGTCCTGACTTTC.

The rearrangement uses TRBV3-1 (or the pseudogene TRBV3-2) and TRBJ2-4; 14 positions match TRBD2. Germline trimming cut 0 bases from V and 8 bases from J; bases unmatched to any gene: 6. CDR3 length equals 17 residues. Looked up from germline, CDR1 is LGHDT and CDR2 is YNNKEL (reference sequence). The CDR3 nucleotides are TGTGCCAGCAGCCAAGAAGGACTAGCGGGGGGCTGGGACATTCAGTACTTC. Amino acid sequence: CASSQEGLAGGWDIQYF.

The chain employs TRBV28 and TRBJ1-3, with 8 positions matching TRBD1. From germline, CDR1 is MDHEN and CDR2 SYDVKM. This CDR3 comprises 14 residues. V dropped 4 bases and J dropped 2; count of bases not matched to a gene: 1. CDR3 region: CASSSDRAGNTIYF. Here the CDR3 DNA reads TGTGCCAGCAGTTCGGACAGGGCTGGAAACACCATATATTTT.

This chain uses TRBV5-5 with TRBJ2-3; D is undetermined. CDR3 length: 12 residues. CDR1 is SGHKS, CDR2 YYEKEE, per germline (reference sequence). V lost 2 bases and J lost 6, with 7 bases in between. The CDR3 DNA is TGTGCCAGCAGCTTATCACACGATACGCAGTATTTT. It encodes CASSLSHDTQYF.

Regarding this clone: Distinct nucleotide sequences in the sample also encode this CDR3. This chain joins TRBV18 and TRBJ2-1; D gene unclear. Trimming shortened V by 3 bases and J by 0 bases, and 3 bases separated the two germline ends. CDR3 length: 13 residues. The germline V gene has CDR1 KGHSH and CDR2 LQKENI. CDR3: CASSPPSYNEQFF. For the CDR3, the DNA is TGTGCCAGCTCACCGCCCTCCTACAATGAGCAGTTCTTC.

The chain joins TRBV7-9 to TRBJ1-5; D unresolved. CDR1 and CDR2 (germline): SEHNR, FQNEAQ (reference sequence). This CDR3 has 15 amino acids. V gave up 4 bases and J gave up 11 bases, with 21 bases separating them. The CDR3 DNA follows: TGTGCCAGCAGCTCCGAGGATACGCCGGGTAAGGCCCAGCATTTT. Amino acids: CASSSEDTPGKAQHF.

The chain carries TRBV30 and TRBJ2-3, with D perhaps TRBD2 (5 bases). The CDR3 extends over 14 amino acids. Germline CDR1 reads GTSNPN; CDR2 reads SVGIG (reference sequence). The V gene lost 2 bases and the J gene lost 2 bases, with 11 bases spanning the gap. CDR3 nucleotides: TGTGCCTGGAGTCAAGGACTTATCACAGATACGCAGTATTTT. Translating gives CAWSQGLITDTQYF. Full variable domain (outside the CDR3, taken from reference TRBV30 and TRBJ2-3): SQTIHQWPATLVQPVGSPLSLECTVEGTSNPNLYWYRQAAGRGLQLLFYSVGIGQISSEVPQNLSASRPQDRQFILSSKKLLLSDSGFYLCAWSQGLITDTQYFGPGTRLTVL.

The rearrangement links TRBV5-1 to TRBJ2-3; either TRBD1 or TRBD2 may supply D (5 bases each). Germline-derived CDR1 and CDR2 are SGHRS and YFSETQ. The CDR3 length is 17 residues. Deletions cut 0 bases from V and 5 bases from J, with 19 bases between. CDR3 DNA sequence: TGCGCCAGCAGCTTGGGTAACACGGGGCGCTTCAAAGATACGCAGTATTTT. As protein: CASSLGNTGRFKDTQYF.

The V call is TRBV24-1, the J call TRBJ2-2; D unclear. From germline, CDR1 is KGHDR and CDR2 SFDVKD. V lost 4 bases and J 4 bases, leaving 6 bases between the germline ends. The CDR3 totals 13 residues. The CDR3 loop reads CATSESGTGELFF. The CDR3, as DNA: TGTGCCACCAGTGAATCGGGCACCGGGGAGCTGTTTTTT.

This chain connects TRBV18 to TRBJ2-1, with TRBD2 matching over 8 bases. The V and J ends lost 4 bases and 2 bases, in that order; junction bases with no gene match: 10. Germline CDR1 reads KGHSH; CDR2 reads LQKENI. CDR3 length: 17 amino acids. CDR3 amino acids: CASSLLAVGVTYNEQFF. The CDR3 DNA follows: TGTGCCAGCTCACTACTAGCGGTAGGGGTTACCTACAATGAGCAGTTCTTC.

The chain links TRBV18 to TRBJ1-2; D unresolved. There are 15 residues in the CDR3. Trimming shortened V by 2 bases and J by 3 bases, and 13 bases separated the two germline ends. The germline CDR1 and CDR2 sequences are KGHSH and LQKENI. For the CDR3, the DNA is TGTGCCAGCTCACCAGGACCGAGAATTGACTATGGCTACACCTTC. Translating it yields CASSPGPRIDYGYTF.

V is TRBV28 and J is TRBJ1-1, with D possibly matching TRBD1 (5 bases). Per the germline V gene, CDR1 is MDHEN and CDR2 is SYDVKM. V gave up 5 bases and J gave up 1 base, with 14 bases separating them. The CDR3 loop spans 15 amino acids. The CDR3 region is CASSPPGTENTEAFF. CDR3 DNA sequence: TGTGCCAGCAGTCCCCCGGGGACGGAGAACACTGAAGCTTTCTTT.

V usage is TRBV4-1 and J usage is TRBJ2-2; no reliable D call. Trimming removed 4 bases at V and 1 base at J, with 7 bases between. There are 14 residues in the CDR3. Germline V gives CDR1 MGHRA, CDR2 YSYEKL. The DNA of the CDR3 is TGCGCCAGCAGCCCCCTGCGGAACACCGGGGAGCTGTTTTTT. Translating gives CASSPLRNTGELFF.

CDR3 in amino acids: CATAKPGTASYEQYF. In DNA form, the CDR3 reads TGTGCCACCGCGAAACCCGGGACAGCCTCCTACGAGCAGTACTTC. The J gene is TRBJ2-7, the V gene TRBV6-5, with TRBD1 matching 7 bases. This CDR3 is 15 amino acids long. Germline V gene lookup returns CDR1 MNHEY and CDR2 SVGAGI. After removal of 10 bases from V and 0 bases from J, the junction contained 12 bases not matched to a gene.

The CDR3 spells CASSLWSGSNYGYTF. In DNA form, the CDR3 reads TGTGCCAGCAGTTTATGGTCAGGGTCTAACTATGGCTACACCTTC. The V and J genes are TRBV27 and TRBJ1-2, with D maybe TRBD1 (5 bases). Deletions cut 1 base from V and 0 bases from J, with 9 bases between. Germline V lookup: CDR1 MNHEY, CDR2 SMNVEV (reference sequence). This CDR3 is 15 amino acids long.

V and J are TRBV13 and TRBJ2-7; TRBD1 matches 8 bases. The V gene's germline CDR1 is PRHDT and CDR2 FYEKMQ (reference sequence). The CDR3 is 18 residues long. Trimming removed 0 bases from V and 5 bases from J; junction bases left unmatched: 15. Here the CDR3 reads CASSLGWVDGQGTDEQYF. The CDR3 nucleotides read TGTGCCAGCAGCTTAGGATGGGTTGATGGACAGGGTACCGACGAGCAGTACTTC.